One sample yielded the 23 T cell receptor beta chains listed below, sequenced in a study of T cell changes during pregnancy in multiple sclerosis. The protocol was immunoSEQ multiplex PCR, while the TCRdb copy is restricted to in-frame clones and leaves out a portion. This sample carries some 80,000 clones, 94% of them seen once, and the ten largest clones take 0.11% to 0.15%. Sequenced here: CD4+ T cells from peripheral blood mononuclear cells, sampled after pregnancy. Receptors originate from a female donor with multiple sclerosis, enrolled in a pregnancy study.

The rearrangement uses TRBV10-3 and TRBJ2-3; TRBD2 agrees at 12 bases. V lost 10 bases to trimming and J lost 10 bases; unmatched junction nucleotides: 12. The CDR3 loop spans 14 amino acids. CDR1 is ENHRY, CDR2 SYGVKD, per germline. CDR3: CATRSSGRGSSQYF. The CDR3 nucleotides read TGTGCCACCCGATCTAGCGGGAGGGGGAGTTCGCAGTATTTT.

This clone was found once. V is TRBV5-1 and J is TRBJ2-7, with TRBD2 matching 12 bases. The CDR3 loop spans 16 amino acids. Per germline, CDR1 SGHRS and CDR2 YFSETQ. Trimming at V came to 4 bases and at J to 4 bases, leaving 9 bases not matched to a gene. The CDR3 DNA reads as TGCGCCAGCAGCCCACCGACTAGCGGGAGAACGTACGAGCAGTACTTC. Residues: CASSPPTSGRTYEQYF. Complete variable domain (other parts from reference TRBV5-1 and TRBJ2-7): KAGVTQTPRYLIKTRGQQVTLSCSPISGHRSVSWYQQTPGQGLQFLFEYFSETQRNKGNFPGRFSGRQFSNSRSEMNVSTLELGDSALYLCASSPPTSGRTYEQYFGPGTRLTVT.

This chain links TRBV2 with TRBJ1-1; D is possibly TRBD1 (5 bases). Germline lookup yields CDR1 SNHLY and CDR2 FYNNEI. V was pared by 9 bases and J by 3 bases, with 17 bases between. This CDR3 comprises 14 residues. The CDR3, as DNA: TGTGCCAGTGCCACCGGGGGATGGGACACTGAAGCTTTCTTT. Its translation: CASATGGWDTEAFF.

The V call is TRBV2, the J call TRBJ2-1, with 7 bases that match TRBD1. CDR3 length equals 14 residues. With 7 bases clipped from V and 7 bases from J, the junction kept 10 bases outside the gene matches. Germline CDR1 and CDR2: SNHLY and FYNNEI. The CDR3 loop is CASKGAVNNNEQFF. CDR3 nucleotide sequence: TGTGCCAGCAAGGGGGCAGTCAACAATAATGAGCAGTTCTTC.

This chain links TRBV6-6 with TRBJ1-1; D is ambiguous. CDR1 MNHNY and CDR2 SVGAGI come from the germline V gene (reference sequence). This CDR3 is 14 amino acids long. V gave up 8 bases and J gave up 1 base, with 14 bases separating them. The CDR3 is CASLSPAGNTEAFF. The DNA of the CDR3 is TGTGCCAGCCTATCTCCGGCAGGGAACACTGAAGCTTTCTTT.

This chain links TRBV25-1 with TRBJ2-2, with TRBD2 matching 8 bases. V lost 7 bases, J lost 4 bases, and 5 bases stayed unmatched. Germline V lookup: CDR1 MGHDK, CDR2 SYGVNS. The CDR3 has 14 amino acids. CDR3 protein: CASTGLGVTGELFF. The CDR3 region has the DNA TGTGCCAGCACGGGACTAGGGGTCACCGGGGAGCTGTTTTTT.

The V gene is TRBV28, the J gene TRBJ1-5; 7 bases map to TRBD1. Germline assignment: CDR1 MDHEN and CDR2 SYDVKM. Trimming took 7 bases from V and 4 from J; bases not matched to a gene: 10. This CDR3 comprises 15 residues. CDR3 protein: CASTAPDRPNQPQHF. The CDR3 nucleotides read TGTGCCAGCACCGCACCGGACAGGCCTAATCAGCCCCAGCATTTT.

The rearrangement joins TRBV6-1 to TRBJ2-2, with D possibly being TRBD2 (6 bases). The V and J ends lost 8 bases and 4 bases respectively, with 14 bases between them. The CDR3 loop spans 14 amino acids. CDR1 and CDR2 from the germline V gene are MNHNS and SASEGT. CDR3 region: CASRIAAATGELFF. The DNA for the CDR3 is TGTGCCAGCCGAATAGCGGCGGCCACCGGGGAGCTGTTTTTT.

The CDR3 region is CASSRTGAGGELFF. The CDR3 nucleotides read TGTGCCAGCAGTCGGACAGGGGCAGGCGGGGAGCTGTTTTTT. The J gene is TRBJ2-2, the V gene TRBV27, with 9 bases lining up with TRBD1. The V segment lost 5 bases and the J segment 7 bases; nucleotides outside the gene matches: 5. The V gene's germline CDR1 is MNHEY and CDR2 SMNVEV (reference sequence). CDR3 length equals 14 residues.

The chain combines TRBV13 with TRBJ1-2; D gene ambiguous. This CDR3 is built from 14 residues. Germline CDR1 reads PRHDT; CDR2 reads FYEKMQ (reference sequence). V lost 4 bases, J lost 2 bases, and 11 bases lay in between. CDR3 nucleotides: TGTGCCAGCAGCTCGCCAACAGTGAACTATGGCTACACCTTC. It specifies CASSSPTVNYGYTF.

The chain combines TRBV20-1 with TRBJ2-1, with TRBD2 identical over 7 bases. The CDR3 is 11 residues long. Per the germline V gene, CDR1 is DFQATT and CDR2 is SNEGSKA (reference sequence). With V trimmed by 7 bases and J by 4 bases, 1 base remained unmatched. CDR3 amino acids: CSVREYNEQFF. In DNA, the CDR3 is TGCAGTGTGCGGGAGTACAATGAGCAGTTCTTC.

The CDR3 DNA follows: TGTGCCAGCAGCCGGGGACAGGGGAGAAACACCATATATTTT. Its translation is CASSRGQGRNTIYF. The chain uses TRBV5-4 and TRBJ1-3; TRBD1 matches at 10 bases. Trimming cost V 4 bases and J 5 bases; bases outside gene matches: 3. Germline V CDR1 and CDR2: SGHNT, YYREEE (reference sequence). This CDR3 has 14 residues.

This chain uses TRBV27 with TRBJ2-7, with 9 bases aligning to TRBD2. Germline-derived CDR1 and CDR2 are MNHEY and SMNVEV (reference sequence). This CDR3 comprises 19 residues. J gave up 0 bases and V 5 bases, and 17 bases lay outside the gene matches. CDR3 amino acids: CASSVSTGLAGPNSYEQYF. The CDR3 coding sequence is TGTGCCAGCAGTGTAAGTACAGGGCTAGCGGGACCGAACTCCTACGAGCAGTACTTC.

V gene TRBV10-1 combines with J gene TRBJ2-7; 14 nucleotides match TRBD2. The CDR3 consists of 15 residues. Germline trimming cut 6 bases from V and 0 bases from J; bases unmatched to any gene: 1. Germline V lookup: CDR1 WNHNN, CDR2 SYGVQD (reference sequence). In DNA, the CDR3 is TGCGCCAGCAGGGGACTAGCGGGGGTCTCCTACGAGCAGTACTTC. This encodes CASRGLAGVSYEQYF.

This chain links TRBV6-6 with TRBJ1-1; weak D call: TRBD1 (5 bases). The germline V gene has CDR1 MNHNY and CDR2 SVGAGI (reference sequence). Trimming removed 2 bases at V and 1 base at J, with 8 bases between. The CDR3 runs 14 residues. Here the CDR3 reads CASSYSTGNTEAFF. In DNA form, the CDR3 reads TGTGCCAGCAGTTACAGCACAGGGAACACTGAAGCTTTCTTT.

The chain has TRBV18 and TRBJ2-5, with D perhaps TRBD1 (6 bases). Germline CDR1 reads KGHSH; CDR2 reads LQKENI. This CDR3 comprises 15 residues. The ends were cut back, 0 bases at V and 1 base at J, with 9 bases in the middle. The CDR3: CASSPPAQGQETQYF. The CDR3 nucleotides read TGTGCCAGCTCACCACCGGCACAGGGCCAAGAGACCCAGTACTTC.

The chain carries TRBV6-1 and TRBJ1-1; no reliable D call. From germline, CDR1 is MNHNS and CDR2 SASEGT. V dropped 6 bases and J dropped 7 bases, with 21 bases sitting between them. The CDR3 runs to 15 residues. CDR3 DNA sequence: TGTGCCAGCAGCAGAGCGAGGGCCAGCGGTGGTGAAGCTTTCTTT. As protein: CASSRARASGGEAFF.

The V gene is TRBV18, the J gene TRBJ2-1, with TRBD1 identical over 10 bases. Per germline, CDR1 KGHSH and CDR2 LQKENI. The CDR3 has 15 residues. The junction had 4 bases not matched to a gene; V was cut back by 3 bases and J by 5 bases. The chain's CDR3 is CASSPGQGRHNEQFF. As DNA, the CDR3 is TGTGCCAGCTCACCGGGACAGGGGAGACACAATGAGCAGTTCTTC.

The V and J genes are TRBV7-2 and TRBJ2-5, with 13 bases fitting TRBD2. Germline V gene sequence: CDR1 SGHTA, CDR2 FQGNSA. This CDR3 has 15 residues. J was trimmed by 5 bases and V by 6 bases; bases with no gene match: 6. The CDR3 reads CASRLAGGPGETQYF. The CDR3, as DNA: TGTGCCAGCAGACTAGCGGGAGGGCCGGGGGAGACCCAGTACTTC.

V usage is TRBV19 and J usage is TRBJ1-5, with D possibly matching TRBD1 (6 bases). The length of the CDR3 is 15 residues. Germline loops: CDR1 LNHDA, CDR2 SQIVND (reference sequence). V was pared by 5 bases and J by 7 bases, with 18 bases between. Here the CDR3 reads CASSDRSLGHQPQHF. Here the CDR3 DNA reads TGTGCCAGTAGTGACAGGAGTCTGGGTCACCAGCCCCAGCATTTT.

The chain joins TRBV4-3 to TRBJ1-2; tentatively, D is TRBD1 (6 bases). This CDR3 has 13 amino acids. The V end lost 4 bases, the J end lost 4 bases, and 10 bases lay between the germline ends. Germline V gene data show CDR1 as LGHNA and CDR2 as YSLEER. In DNA form, the CDR3 reads TGCGCCAGCAGCCCCGACAGGTTCTATGGCTACACCTTC. Translated: CASSPDRFYGYTF.

V gene TRBV2 combines with J gene TRBJ2-7, with TRBD2 identical over 9 bases. After removal of 2 bases from V and 2 bases from J, the junction contained 7 bases not matched to a gene. Per germline, CDR1 SNHLY and CDR2 FYNNEI. The CDR3 length is 16 residues. CDR3 DNA: TGTGCCAGCAGTGAAAATCTGCTAGCGGGGACCTACGAGCAGTACTTC. As protein: CASSENLLAGTYEQYF. The variable domain in full, completed from reference TRBV2 and TRBJ2-7, reads EPEVTQTPSHQVTQMGQEVILRCVPISNHLYFYWYRQILGQKVEFLVSFYNNEISEKSEIFDDQFSVERPDGSNFTLKIRSTKLEDSAMYFCASSENLLAGTYEQYFGPGTRLTVT.

The J gene is TRBJ2-2, the V gene TRBV5-6; 11 nucleotides line up with TRBD1. The CDR3 totals 16 residues. CDR1 and CDR2 (germline): SGHDT, YYEEEE. The V and J ends lost 3 bases and 3 bases, in that order; junction bases with no gene match: 4. This CDR3 reads CASSSRTGGYTGELFF. DNA for the CDR3: TGTGCCAGCAGCTCACGGACAGGGGGCTACACCGGGGAGCTGTTTTTT.